The present T cell receptor beta chain was sequenced within a study of T cell repertoires in cytomegalovirus infection. Study-level background: A matching HLA type, together with CMV infection, was signaled by public TCR beta signatures.

Study-level findings and limits: There were HLA-C-restricted CMV-specific TCR beta clonotypes dominating the ex vivo response. Cumulative frequency (of public TCR beta family members) identified carriers of CMV plus the relevant HLA.

This clonotype was detected ten times or more. Its specificity is not known. TCRdb passed the reads through MiXCR, listing each CDR3 protein once. The sample lists some 320,000 distinct CDR3 sequences, 9.5% occurring once. After removal of 4 bases from V and 1 base from J, the junction contained 0 bases not matched to a gene. The CDR3 consists of 13 residues. CDR1 and CDR2 from the germline V gene are MNHEY and SVGAGI. This chain joins TRBV6-5 and TRBJ2-5, with 7 bases lining up with TRBD1. Specimen: PBMCs. The clonotype was recovered from a human donor in good health (CMV status not recorded). Some clones in this sample may be carry-over from other donors' samples. CDR3 residues: CASSWTGQETQYF. Written as DNA, the CDR3 is TGTGCCAGCAGTTGGACAGGCCAAGAGACCCAGTACTTC.